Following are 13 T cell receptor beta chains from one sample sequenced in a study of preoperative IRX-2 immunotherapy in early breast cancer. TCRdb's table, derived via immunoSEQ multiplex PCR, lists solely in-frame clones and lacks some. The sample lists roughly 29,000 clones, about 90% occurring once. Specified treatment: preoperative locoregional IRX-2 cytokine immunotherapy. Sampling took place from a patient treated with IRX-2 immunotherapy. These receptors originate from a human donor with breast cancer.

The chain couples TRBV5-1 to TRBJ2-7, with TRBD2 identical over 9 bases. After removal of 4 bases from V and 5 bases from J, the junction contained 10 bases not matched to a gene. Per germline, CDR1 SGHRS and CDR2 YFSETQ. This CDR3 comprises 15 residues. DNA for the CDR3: TGCGCCAGCAGCCTAGCGGGAAACGCGGGCAACGAGCAGTACTTC. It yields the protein CASSLAGNAGNEQYF.

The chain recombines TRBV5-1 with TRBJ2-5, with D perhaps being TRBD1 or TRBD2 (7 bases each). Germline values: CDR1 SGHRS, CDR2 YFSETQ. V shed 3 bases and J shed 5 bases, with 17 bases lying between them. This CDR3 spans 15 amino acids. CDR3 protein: CASSSQGGGLETQYF. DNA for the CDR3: TGCGCCAGCAGCTCCCAGGGGGGAGGGTTGGAGACCCAGTACTTC.

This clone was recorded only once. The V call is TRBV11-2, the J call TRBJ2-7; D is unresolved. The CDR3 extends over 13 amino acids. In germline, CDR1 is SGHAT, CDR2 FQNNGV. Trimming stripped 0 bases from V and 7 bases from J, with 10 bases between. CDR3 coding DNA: TGTGCCAGCAGCTTAGACCTCGGGCGGGAGCAGTACTTC. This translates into CASSLDLGREQYF.

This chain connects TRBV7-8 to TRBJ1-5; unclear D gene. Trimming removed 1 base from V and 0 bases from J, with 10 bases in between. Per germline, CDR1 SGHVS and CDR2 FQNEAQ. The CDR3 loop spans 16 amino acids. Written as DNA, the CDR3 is TGTGCCAGCAGCTTAGTCTACGCCTATAGCAATCAGCCCCAGCATTTT. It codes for CASSLVYAYSNQPQHF.

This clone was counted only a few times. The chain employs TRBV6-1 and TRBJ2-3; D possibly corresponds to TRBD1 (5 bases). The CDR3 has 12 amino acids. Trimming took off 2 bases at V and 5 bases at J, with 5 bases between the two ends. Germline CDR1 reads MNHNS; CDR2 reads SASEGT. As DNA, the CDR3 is TGTGCCAGCAGTGAACAGGGAGATACGCAGTATTTT. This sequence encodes CASSEQGDTQYF.

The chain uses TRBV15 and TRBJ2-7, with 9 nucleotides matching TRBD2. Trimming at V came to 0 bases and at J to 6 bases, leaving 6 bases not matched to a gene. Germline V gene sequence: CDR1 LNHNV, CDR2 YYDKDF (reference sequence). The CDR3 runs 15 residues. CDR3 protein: CATSRDQAGGTEQYF. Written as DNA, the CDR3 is TGTGCCACCAGCAGAGATCAAGCGGGAGGCACCGAGCAGTACTTC.

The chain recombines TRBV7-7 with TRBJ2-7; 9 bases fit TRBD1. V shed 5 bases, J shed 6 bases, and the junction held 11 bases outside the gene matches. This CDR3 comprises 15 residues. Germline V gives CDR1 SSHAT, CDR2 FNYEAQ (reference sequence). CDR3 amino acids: CASSQAQGALFEQYF. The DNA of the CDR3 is TGTGCCAGCAGCCAAGCACAGGGGGCATTGTTCGAGCAGTACTTC.

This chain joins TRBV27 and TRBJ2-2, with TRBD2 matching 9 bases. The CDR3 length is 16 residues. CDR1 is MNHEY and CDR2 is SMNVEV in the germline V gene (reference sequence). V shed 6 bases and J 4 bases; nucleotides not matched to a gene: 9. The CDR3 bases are TGTGCCAGCAGGCGACCGACTAGCGGAATCACCGGGGAGCTGTTTTTT. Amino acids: CASRRPTSGITGELFF.

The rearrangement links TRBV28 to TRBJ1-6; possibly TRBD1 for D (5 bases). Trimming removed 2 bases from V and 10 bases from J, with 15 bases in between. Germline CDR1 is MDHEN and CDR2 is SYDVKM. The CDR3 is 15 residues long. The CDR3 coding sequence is TGTGCCAGCAGTTTAAACTGGGGGTTAGAGTCACCCCTCCACTTT. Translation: CASSLNWGLESPLHF.

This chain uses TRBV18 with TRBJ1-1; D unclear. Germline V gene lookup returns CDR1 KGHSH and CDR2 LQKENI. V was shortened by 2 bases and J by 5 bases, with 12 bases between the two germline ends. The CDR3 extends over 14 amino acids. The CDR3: CASSPSSGETEAFF. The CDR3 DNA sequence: TGTGCCAGCTCACCATCCTCAGGCGAGACTGAAGCTTTCTTT. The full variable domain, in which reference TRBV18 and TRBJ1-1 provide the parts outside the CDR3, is NAGVMQNPRHLVRRRGQEARLRCSPMKGHSHVYWYRQLPEEGLKFMVYLQKENIIDESGMPKERFSAEFPKEGPSILRIQQVVRGDSAAYFCASSPSSGETEAFFGQGTRLTVV.

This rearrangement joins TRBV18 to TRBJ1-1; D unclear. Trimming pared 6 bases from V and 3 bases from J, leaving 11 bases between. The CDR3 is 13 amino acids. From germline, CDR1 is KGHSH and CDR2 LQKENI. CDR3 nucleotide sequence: TGTGCCAGCTCGCCGCCCTCGTACACTGAAGCTTTCTTT. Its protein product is CASSPPSYTEAFF. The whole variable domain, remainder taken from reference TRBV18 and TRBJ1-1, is NAGVMQNPRHLVRRRGQEARLRCSPMKGHSHVYWYRQLPEEGLKFMVYLQKENIIDESGMPKERFSAEFPKEGPSILRIQQVVRGDSAAYFCASSPPSYTEAFFGQGTRLTVV.

The CDR3 DNA reads as TGCGCCAGCAGTCAAGATCCCGGGGTTTTATCGATCAATGAGCAGTTCTTC. It codes for CASSQDPGVLSINEQFF. The V call is TRBV23-1, the J call TRBJ2-1; TRBD2 might be the D (5 bases). TRBV23-1 is an ORF, with its function uncertain. The CDR3 sequence is 17 residues long. Trimming pared 2 bases from V and 6 bases from J, leaving 20 bases between.

The CDR3 spells CASSVTREGLGEQYF. In nucleotides, the CDR3 is TGTGCCAGCAGCGTAACCCGGGAGGGCCTCGGCGAGCAGTACTTC. The gene calls are TRBV9 and TRBJ2-7; 8 nucleotides agree with TRBD2. The CDR3 extends over 15 amino acids. Trimming cost V 1 base and J 6 bases; bases outside gene matches: 9. CDR1 is SGDLS, CDR2 YYNGEE, per germline.